The present TCR beta chain was sequenced within a study of radiotherapy plus CTLA-4 blockade in lung cancer. Study overall: Around 19% of enrolled patients responded objectively, and approximately 34% had disease control. Notes on the study in general: Early blood T cell clone changes and increased post-radiation serum interferon-beta were reportedly the strongest response predictors. Among blood TCR repertoires after radiotherapy plus ipilimumab, tumor-derived clones expanded.

About this clone: The target antigen is unknown.

TCRdb's table, derived via immunoSEQ multiplex PCR, lists solely in-frame clones and lacks some. The sample comprises some 100,000 clones, around 83% of which are singletons, and roughly 15% rests with the top ten. The length of the CDR3 is 16 residues. From germline, CDR1 is LNHDA and CDR2 SQIVND (reference sequence). With 3 bases removed from V and 3 bases from J, the gap between germline ends came to 17 bases. It was focal radiation plus CTLA-4 blockade with ipilimumab that patients with chemo-refractory metastatic non-small-cell lung cancer received. This chain connects TRBV19 to TRBJ2-5; TRBD1 might be the D (7 bases). The clonotype originates from a human donor with non-small cell lung cancer that progressed on radiotherapy plus ipilimumab. This sample comprised peripheral blood, obtained from a patient treated with radiotherapy plus ipilimumab. The DNA of the CDR3 is TGTGCCAGTAGTATGGCGTTCGGCAGGGGGGAAGAGACCCAGTACTTC. Its protein product is CASSMAFGRGEETQYF.